The rows below give T cell receptor beta chains drawn from one sample of a study of cytomegalovirus exposure and HLA in healthy donors. Assay used: immunoSEQ multiplex PCR; TCRdb lists only in-frame clones, some missing. The top ten hold 4.4% of the sample, which has more than 20,000 clones, roughly 70% seen once. The sample taken for sequencing was PBMCs. All receptors come from a woman in her fifties or sixties in good health and CMV-seronegative. CDR3s include the opening cysteine and the closing phenylalanine or tryptophan. The D gene is left open where the match is weak. The size entry is marked missing in some rows and otherwise reads once, few, many or a size class.

CDR3 length,V gene,D gene,J gene,clone size,CDR3 protein,CDR3 DNA
14,TRBV28,TRBD1,TRBJ2-7,NA,CASSSRDSRYEQYF,TGTGCCAGCAGTTCCCGGGACAGCCGCTACGAGCAGTACTTC
11,TRBV5-1,NA,TRBJ2-1,NA,CASSLGGEQFF,TGCGCCAGCAGCTTAGGCGGTGAGCAGTTCTTC
12,TRBV6-6,NA,TRBJ1-5,NA,CASTRSGQPQHF,TGTGCCAGCACAAGGTCCGGGCAGCCCCAGCATTTT
13,TRBV6-1,NA,TRBJ1-6,NA,CASSEARGSPLHF,TGTGCCAGCAGTGAAGCCCGCGGTTCACCCCTCCACTTT
13,TRBV2,NA,TRBJ1-5,NA,CASSDRFEQPQHF,TGTGCCAGCAGTGACAGGTTCGAGCAGCCCCAGCATTTT
15,TRBV2,TRBD1,TRBJ2-5,NA,CASSPGQGAWETQYF,TGTGCCAGCAGTCCGGGACAGGGGGCCTGGGAGACCCAGTACTTC
13,TRBV4-1,NA,TRBJ1-1,once,CASSHGGNTEAFF,TGCGCCAGCAGCCACGGAGGTAACACTGAAGCTTTCTTT
12,TRBV28,NA,TRBJ2-7,NA,CASSFEEIKQYF,TGTGCCAGCAGTTTCGAGGAAATCAAGCAGTACTTC
13,TRBV7-6,TRBD1,TRBJ1-1,NA,CASSLAGQPEAFF,TGTGCCAGCAGCTTAGCGGGACAGCCTGAAGCTTTCTTT
13,TRBV28,NA,TRBJ1-2,NA,CASSLGADYGYTF,TGTGCCAGCAGTCTTGGGGCGGACTATGGCTACACCTTC
11,TRBV19,NA,TRBJ2-7,once,CASSYISEQYF,TGTGCCAGTAGTTACATCTCCGAGCAGTACTTC
13,TRBV29-1,NA,TRBJ1-1,NA,CSVTLQENTEAFF,TGCAGCGTCACCCTACAGGAGAACACTGAAGCTTTCTTT
16,TRBV5-1,NA,TRBJ2-2,NA,CASSLGATVNTGELFF,TGCGCCAGCAGCTTGGGGGCGACAGTGAACACCGGGGAGCTGTTTTTT
12,TRBV10-2,NA,TRBJ2-7,NA,CASSQQGYEQYF,TGCGCCAGCAGCCAACAGGGCTACGAGCAGTACTTC
13,TRBV5-4,NA,TRBJ1-2,NA,CASTTPGVWGYTF,TGTGCCAGCACCACCCCAGGGGTCTGGGGCTACACCTTC
14,TRBV6-5,TRBD2,TRBJ2-3,NA,CASSSGRALDTQYF,TGTGCCAGCAGTAGCGGGAGGGCCTTAGATACGCAGTATTTT
17,TRBV21-1,NA,TRBJ1-2,NA,CASSKRRDRGLEYGYTF,TGTGCCAGCAGCAAACGAAGGGACAGGGGGCTAGAATATGGCTACACCTTC
15,TRBV5-1,NA,TRBJ1-5,NA,CASSRGTAGGEPQHF,TGCGCCAGCTCTCGGGGCACGGCTGGGGGGGAGCCCCAGCATTTT
15,TRBV9,TRBD2,TRBJ2-1,NA,CASSASGSDGREQFF,TGTGCCAGCAGCGCTAGCGGGAGTGACGGTCGAGAGCAGTTCTTC
13,TRBV14,NA,TRBJ1-2,NA,CASSLGLHYGYTF,TGTGCCAGCAGCCTGGGACTGCACTATGGCTACACCTTC
14,TRBV6-5,NA,TRBJ1-2,once,CASSWASATHGYTF,TGTGCCAGCAGCTGGGCCTCAGCAACGCATGGCTACACCTTC
16,TRBV6-5,NA,TRBJ1-5,few,CASSYWGELSNQPQHF,TGTGCCAGCAGTTACTGGGGCGAACTTAGCAATCAGCCCCAGCATTTT
18,TRBV11-3,NA,TRBJ1-5,once,CASSLGSWRGGRNQPQHF,TGTGCCAGCAGCTTAGGATCGTGGCGGGGGGGTCGGAATCAGCCCCAGCATTTT
16,TRBV5-4,TRBD2,TRBJ2-2,once,CASSSNSGGGTGELFF,TGTGCCAGCAGCTCAAATAGCGGGGGAGGAACCGGGGAGCTGTTTTTT
14,TRBV11-2,NA,TRBJ1-1,NA,CASSLTQGRTEAFF,TGTGCCAGCAGCTTAACTCAGGGGAGAACTGAAGCTTTCTTT
16,TRBV6-6,TRBD1,TRBJ1-6,NA,CASSYPVQGVGSPLHF,TGTGCCAGCAGTTACCCCGTCCAGGGGGTAGGATCACCCCTCCACTTT
13,TRBV7-7,NA,TRBJ1-6,NA,CASSLDESSPLHF,TGTGCCAGCAGCTTAGATGAGTCTTCACCCCTCCACTTT
16,TRBV18,TRBD2,TRBJ2-5,NA,CASSPQSGGGLKTQYF,TGTGCCAGCTCACCCCAGAGCGGGGGAGGCCTCAAGACCCAGTACTTC
14,TRBV29-1,TRBD1,TRBJ1-4,NA,CSVDQTGAGEKLFF,TGCAGCGTTGACCAGACAGGGGCGGGGGAAAAACTGTTTTTT
16,TRBV28,TRBD2,TRBJ2-5,NA,CASSFPPSGSLETQYF,TGTGCCAGCAGTTTCCCCCCCAGCGGGAGTTTGGAGACCCAGTACTTC
13,TRBV5-4,NA,TRBJ1-6,NA,CASSLESGSPLHF,TGTGCCAGCAGCCTCGAATCCGGGTCACCCCTCCACTTT
11,TRBV19,NA,TRBJ2-1,few,CASGVRDEQFF,TGTGCCAGTGGAGTTCGCGATGAGCAGTTCTTC
16,TRBV5-4,TRBD1,TRBJ2-7,NA,CASSYGQGTIAYEQYF,TGTGCCAGCAGCTATGGACAGGGTACAATCGCCTACGAGCAGTACTTC
15,TRBV28,NA,TRBJ2-1,NA,CASSFTGRGQDEQFF,TGTGCCAGCAGTTTTACGGGGCGGGGGCAGGATGAGCAGTTCTTC
14,TRBV28,TRBD1,TRBJ2-7,NA,CAVTPTGQRYEQYF,TGTGCCGTCACACCGACGGGACAGCGCTACGAGCAGTACTTC
16,TRBV5-4,NA,TRBJ2-1,NA,CASSSSRSSSYNEQFF,TGTGCCAGCAGCTCCTCGAGGTCAAGCTCCTACAATGAGCAGTTCTTC
15,TRBV5-1,NA,TRBJ2-7,NA,CASSFSGSPSYEQYF,TGCGCCAGCAGCTTCTCAGGGTCGCCCTCCTACGAGCAGTACTTC
12,TRBV29-1,TRBD2,TRBJ2-5,NA,CSAGKASGSQYF,TGCAGCGCGGGAAAGGCTAGCGGGAGTCAGTACTTC
13,TRBV6-5,TRBD1,TRBJ1-4,NA,CASRGTGVEKLFF,TGTGCCAGCCGGGGGACAGGGGTCGAAAAACTGTTTTTT
15,TRBV13,NA,TRBJ1-3,NA,CASSSRRSSGNTIYF,TGTGCCAGCAGCTCCAGAAGGAGCTCTGGAAACACCATATATTTT
13,TRBV5-1,NA,TRBJ1-4,NA,CASRGAGNEKLFF,TGCGCCAGCAGGGGGGCAGGGAATGAAAAACTGTTTTTT
14,TRBV19,NA,TRBJ1-1,NA,CASSFGVTFRAAFF,TGTGCCAGTAGTTTCGGGGTGACATTTCGAGCAGCTTTCTTT
15,TRBV15,TRBD2,TRBJ2-7,few,CATSFDSGVSYEQYF,TGTGCCACCAGCTTTGATAGCGGGGTTTCCTACGAGCAGTACTTC
16,TRBV5-1,TRBD2,TRBJ2-7,NA,CASSISSGGLPYEQYF,TGCGCCAGCAGCATCTCTAGCGGGGGCCTACCCTACGAGCAGTACTTC
13,TRBV15,NA,TRBJ2-5,NA,CATSRTAQETQYF,TGTGCCACCAGCAGGACAGCTCAAGAGACCCAGTACTTC
16,TRBV11-3,TRBD2,TRBJ2-1,few,CASSEGAGGLYNEQFF,TGTGCCAGCAGCGAGGGAGCGGGGGGCTTGTACAATGAGCAGTTCTTC
12,TRBV10-2,NA,TRBJ1-1,once,CASRLPQAEAFF,TGCGCCAGCCGCCTCCCACAGGCTGAAGCTTTCTTT
14,TRBV5-1,TRBD1,TRBJ1-1,NA,CASSLLTGDTEAFF,TGCGCCAGCAGCCTCTTGACAGGGGACACTGAAGCTTTCTTT
15,TRBV6-1,TRBD1,TRBJ1-2,NA,CASSPGTGGVYGYTF,TGTGCCAGCAGTCCCGGGACAGGGGGCGTCTATGGCTACACCTTC
12,TRBV6-5,TRBD1,TRBJ2-7,NA,CASRRQGGEQYF,TGTGCCAGCAGAAGACAGGGGGGGGAGCAGTACTTC
12,TRBV6-6,NA,TRBJ1-4,NA,CASSLQDEKLFF,TGTGCCAGCAGTTTGCAGGATGAAAAACTGTTTTTT
14,TRBV6-1,TRBD1,TRBJ1-5,NA,CASSIQGANQPQHF,TGTGCCAGCAGTATACAGGGGGCGAATCAGCCCCAGCATTTT
16,TRBV10-3,TRBD1,TRBJ2-5,NA,CAIRAGQGELGETQYF,TGTGCCATCAGGGCGGGACAGGGGGAACTAGGGGAGACCCAGTACTTC